This is a list of T cell receptor beta chains from one sample in a study of blood T cell repertoires in COVID-19. The protocol was immunoSEQ multiplex PCR, while the TCRdb copy is restricted to in-frame clones and leaves out a portion. Of about 250,000 clones detected, around 89% appear once; the ten largest clones hold 0.9% to 1%. Sequencing was carried out using peripheral blood. Receptors originate from a woman aged 40 to 55 who had recovered from COVID-19. The CDR3 runs from the conserved cysteine through the conserved F or W. A D gene is named only where the DNA matches it firmly. Rows give clone size only sometimes, using once, few, many, or a class for an expanded clone.

D,J,length,V,size,DNA,CDR3
-,TRBJ1-5,13,TRBV30,-,TGTGCCTGGAAGGGGGTAAGCAATCAGCCCCAGCATTTT,CAWKGVSNQPQHF
-,TRBJ2-7,15,TRBV4-3,-,TGCGCCAGCAGCCAAGATGGGAGTGGGAGGTGGGAGCAGTACTTC,CASSQDGSGRWEQYF
TRBD2,TRBJ2-5,16,TRBV29-1,-,TGCAGCGTTGATGGACTAGCGGGAGGGCCTCGGGAGACCCAGTACTTC,CSVDGLAGGPRETQYF
TRBD2,TRBJ2-3,16,TRBV6-5,-,TGTGCCAGCAGTTCATCAATAGCGGGAGGGACAGATACGCAGTATTTT,CASSSSIAGGTDTQYF
TRBD1,TRBJ1-1,15,TRBV5-5,-,TGTGCCAGCAGCCTGGAGAGCAGGGGGCGAACTGAAGCTTTCTTT,CASSLESRGRTEAFF
TRBD2,TRBJ2-1,16,TRBV6-6,once,TGTGCCAGCAGTCGACGGACTAGCGGGTGGGGCGGTGAGCAGTTCTTC,CASSRRTSGWGGEQFF
-,TRBJ1-2,11,TRBV24-1,-,TGTGCCACCAGTGACATCTATGGCTACACCTTC,CATSDIYGYTF
-,TRBJ2-7,12,TRBV6-2/TRBV6-3,-,TGTGCCAGCAGTTACCGCCATACGGGGCAGTACTTC,CASSYRHTGQYF
TRBD2,TRBJ2-2,14,TRBV24-1,-,TGTGCCTCGGGGGGAGGGGCGAACACCGGGGAGCTGTTTTTT,CASGGGANTGELFF
-,TRBJ2-3,11,TRBV7-9,-,TGTGCCAGCATGCGGACAGATACGCAGTATTTT,CASMRTDTQYF
-,TRBJ1-2,18,TRBV5-1,-,TGCGCCAGCAGCTTGGGCAGACAACACACCCGAGGGCTTTTCGGCTACACCTTC,CASSLGRQHTRGLFGYTF
-,TRBJ2-2,13,TRBV5-1,-,TGCGCCAGCCGGGTTGAGAACACCGGGGAGCTGTTTTTT,CASRVENTGELFF
TRBD2,TRBJ2-1,15,TRBV10-3,-,TGTGCCATCAGCCCGGGACTACGTAGCGAGGCTGAGCAGTTCTTC,CAISPGLRSEAEQFF
TRBD1,TRBJ1-2,13,TRBV12-3/TRBV12-4,once,TGTGCCAGCAGTTTCAGACAGGGGTACGGCTACACCTTC,CASSFRQGYGYTF
TRBD1,TRBJ1-4,17,TRBV5-5,-,TGTGCCAGCAGCCCGGACAGGGGCTACGCAACTAATGAAAAACTGTTTTTT,CASSPDRGYATNEKLFF
TRBD1,TRBJ1-5,16,TRBV4-1,-,TGCGCCAGCAGCCAAGACCCCGGGACAGGGGGCCAGCCCCAGCATTTT,CASSQDPGTGGQPQHF
TRBD1,TRBJ1-2,13,TRBV9,-,TGTGCCAGCAGCACACGGACAGGGGAAGGCTACACCTTC,CASSTRTGEGYTF
-,TRBJ2-7,11,TRBV6-5,-,TGTGCCAGCACCAACGGGTACGAGCAGTACTTC,CASTNGYEQYF
TRBD1,TRBJ1-2,14,TRBV5-5,-,TGTGCCAGCAGCTTGTGGGGGGACAGCCATGGCTACACCTTC,CASSLWGDSHGYTF
-,TRBJ1-3,18,TRBV18,-,TGTGCCAGCTCACCACAGCGCGGGGGAAAGGATTCTGGAAACACCATATATTTT,CASSPQRGGKDSGNTIYF
-,TRBJ1-2,13,TRBV15,-,TGTGCCCCCCAGAGACAAACTAACTATGGCTACACCTTC,CAPQRQTNYGYTF
-,TRBJ1-1,15,TRBV7-8,once,TGTGCCAGCAGCCCCCGAACAGGGTTTGGCACTGAAGCTTTCTTT,CASSPRTGFGTEAFF
-,TRBJ1-2,13,TRBV7-2,-,TGTGCCAGCAGCTTAGGGTTCGGTGGTGGCTACACCTTC,CASSLGFGGGYTF
-,TRBJ2-5,14,TRBV19,-,TGTGCCAGTAGCACCCCCGGACGAGGGGAGACCCAGTACTTC,CASSTPGRGETQYF
TRBD1,TRBJ1-2,14,TRBV6-2/TRBV6-3,-,TGTGCCAGCAGCCAAGGACAGGGCCTTGGTGGCTACACCTTC,CASSQGQGLGGYTF
-,TRBJ1-1,15,TRBV18,once,TGTGCCAGCTCACCACGAGACAGGCTGAACACTGAAGCTTTCTTT,CASSPRDRLNTEAFF
TRBD2,TRBJ2-5,18,TRBV7-8,-,TGTGCCAGCAGCCGAAGGGGTCTAGCGGGAGGACCCCAAGAGACCCAGTACTTC,CASSRRGLAGGPQETQYF
TRBD1,TRBJ2-7,13,TRBV20-1,-,TGCAGTGCTAGTGGGACAGCTTCCTACGAGCAGTACTTC,CSASGTASYEQYF
-,TRBJ2-2,15,TRBV7-9,few,TGTGCCAGCAGCTTAGCACGGAGGGTCACCGGGGAGCTGTTTTTT,CASSLARRVTGELFF